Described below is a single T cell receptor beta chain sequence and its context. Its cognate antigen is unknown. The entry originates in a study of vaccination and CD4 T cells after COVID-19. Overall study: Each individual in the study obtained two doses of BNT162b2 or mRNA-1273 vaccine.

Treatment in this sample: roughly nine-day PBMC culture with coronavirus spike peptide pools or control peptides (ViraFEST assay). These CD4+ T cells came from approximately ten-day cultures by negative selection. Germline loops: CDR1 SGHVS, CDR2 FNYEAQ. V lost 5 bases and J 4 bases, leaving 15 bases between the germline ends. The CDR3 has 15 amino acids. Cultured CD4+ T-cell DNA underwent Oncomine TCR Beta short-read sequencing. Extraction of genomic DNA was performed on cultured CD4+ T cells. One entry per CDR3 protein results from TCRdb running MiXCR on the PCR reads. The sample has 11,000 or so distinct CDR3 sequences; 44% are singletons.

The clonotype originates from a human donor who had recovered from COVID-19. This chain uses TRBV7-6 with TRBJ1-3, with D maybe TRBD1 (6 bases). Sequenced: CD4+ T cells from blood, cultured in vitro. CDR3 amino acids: CASSRGLPPGNTIYF. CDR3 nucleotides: TGTGCCAGCAGCCGGGGGCTTCCTCCAGGAAACACCATATATTTT. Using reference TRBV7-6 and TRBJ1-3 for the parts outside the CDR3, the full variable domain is GAGVSQSPRYKVTKRGQDVALRCDPISGHVSLYWYRQALGQGPEFLTYFNYEAQQDKSGLPNDRFSAERPEGSISTLTIQRTEQRDSAMYRCASSRGLPPGNTIYFGEGSWLTVV.